A selection of T cell receptor beta chains follows, all from one sample in a study of cytomegalovirus exposure and HLA in healthy donors. Clones were read by immunoSEQ multiplex PCR, and TCRdb kept only the in-frame ones, dropping some. The table includes around 140,000 clones, approximately 84% detected once. The sample was PBMCs. The source of these receptors is a woman aged 40-49 years in good health and CMV-seronegative. Each CDR3 is given with its conserved first and last residue. The D gene is left open where the match is weak. Clone size is stated in some rows and not others, as once, few, many or a class when expanded.

d_call: -
v_call: TRBV7-2
j_call: TRBJ2-7
clone_size: -
cdr3_nt: TGTGCCAGCAGCCACCGTGGGGGGACGGGGGAGCAGTACTTC
cdr3_aa: CASSHRGGTGEQYF

d_call: -
v_call: TRBV5-6
j_call: TRBJ2-1
clone_size: -
cdr3_nt: TGTGCCAGCAGCTTGGTTGGGGGGAGCAGCTCCTACAATGAGCAGTTCTTC
cdr3_aa: CASSLVGGSSSYNEQFF

d_call: -
v_call: TRBV19
j_call: TRBJ1-4
clone_size: -
cdr3_nt: TGTGCCAGTAGTATAGGAAGTCGGGTTTTCGAAAAACTGTTTTTT
cdr3_aa: CASSIGSRVFEKLFF

d_call: TRBD2
v_call: TRBV10-3
j_call: TRBJ2-3
clone_size: -
cdr3_nt: TGTGCCATCAGTGAGTCGAAAGCTAGCGGAGATACGCAGTATTTT
cdr3_aa: CAISESKASGDTQYF

d_call: -
v_call: TRBV9
j_call: TRBJ2-3
clone_size: -
cdr3_nt: TGTGCCAGCAGCGTAGATCCAGTCTCAGATACGCAGTATTTT
cdr3_aa: CASSVDPVSDTQYF

d_call: TRBD2
v_call: TRBV28
j_call: TRBJ2-5
clone_size: -
cdr3_nt: TGTGCCAGCAGTCCCATCGGGACTAGCGGGAGGGGGACCCAGTACTTC
cdr3_aa: CASSPIGTSGRGTQYF

d_call: -
v_call: TRBV25-1
j_call: TRBJ2-1
clone_size: -
cdr3_nt: TGTGCCAGTGAGAGGAGAACTTCCCTTCGGGATGAGCAGTTCTTC
cdr3_aa: CASERRTSLRDEQFF

d_call: TRBD2
v_call: TRBV5-4
j_call: TRBJ2-1
clone_size: once
cdr3_nt: TGTGCCAGCAGCTCGACTAGCGGCCCTTACAATGAGCAGTTCTTC
cdr3_aa: CASSSTSGPYNEQFF

d_call: -
v_call: TRBV5-1
j_call: TRBJ1-1
clone_size: -
cdr3_nt: TGCGCCAGCAGCTTGTACGGGGAGGCTGAAGCTTTCTTT
cdr3_aa: CASSLYGEAEAFF

d_call: TRBD1
v_call: TRBV27
j_call: TRBJ1-1
clone_size: -
cdr3_nt: TGTGCCAGCAGTTTGACAGGGGGCGCATCGGAAGCTTTCTTT
cdr3_aa: CASSLTGGASEAFF

d_call: -
v_call: TRBV25-1
j_call: TRBJ2-1
clone_size: -
cdr3_nt: TGTGCCGCCGGGGAATACAATGAGCAGTTCTTC
cdr3_aa: CAAGEYNEQFF

d_call: TRBD1
v_call: TRBV11-2
j_call: TRBJ1-5
clone_size: -
cdr3_nt: TGTGCCAGCAGCTCCGGGACAGGGAATCAGCCCCAGCATTTT
cdr3_aa: CASSSGTGNQPQHF

d_call: -
v_call: TRBV2
j_call: TRBJ2-6
clone_size: -
cdr3_nt: TGTGCCAGCAGTGAGAGGCTAGGGGCTGGGGCCAACGTCCTGACTTTC
cdr3_aa: CASSERLGAGANVLTF

d_call: -
v_call: TRBV5-5
j_call: TRBJ1-4
clone_size: -
cdr3_nt: TGTGCCAGCAGCTTGATCAGGGGAGGGGTCACATCCTTTTTCTTT
cdr3_aa: CASSLIRGGVTSFFF

d_call: -
v_call: TRBV11-1
j_call: TRBJ1-1
clone_size: -
cdr3_nt: TGTGCCAGCAGCTTCCGACCCACGGGGAGGGGGACTGAAGCTTTCTTT
cdr3_aa: CASSFRPTGRGTEAFF

d_call: TRBD1
v_call: TRBV5-6
j_call: TRBJ1-4
clone_size: -
cdr3_nt: TGTGCCAGCAGCCGGCTAACCAGCACCGGGACAGGGAGGGGTGAAAAACTGTTTTTT
cdr3_aa: CASSRLTSTGTGRGEKLFF

d_call: TRBD1
v_call: TRBV28
j_call: TRBJ1-4
clone_size: -
cdr3_nt: TGTGCCAGCAGTTTCAGGGGGATCGCTAATGAAAAACTGTTTTTT
cdr3_aa: CASSFRGIANEKLFF

d_call: -
v_call: TRBV27
j_call: TRBJ2-5
clone_size: -
cdr3_nt: TGTGCCAGCAGAAAACACCTCCAAGAGACCCAGTACTTC
cdr3_aa: CASRKHLQETQYF

d_call: -
v_call: TRBV6-5
j_call: TRBJ2-7
clone_size: -
cdr3_nt: TGTGCCAGCAGACCAACCCCAACGCCGGACGAGCAGTACTTC
cdr3_aa: CASRPTPTPDEQYF

d_call: TRBD1
v_call: TRBV2
j_call: TRBJ2-7
clone_size: -
cdr3_nt: TGTGCCAGCAGCATCAGGACAGGGCACTACGAGCAGTACTTC
cdr3_aa: CASSIRTGHYEQYF

d_call: TRBD1
v_call: TRBV19
j_call: TRBJ2-3
clone_size: -
cdr3_nt: TGTGCCAGTACCTATACGGGACAGGGGGAGGCAGATACGCAGTATTTT
cdr3_aa: CASTYTGQGEADTQYF

d_call: -
v_call: TRBV19
j_call: TRBJ1-3
clone_size: -
cdr3_nt: TGTGCCAGTAGTAGCGGCTCTGGAAACACCATATATTTT
cdr3_aa: CASSSGSGNTIYF

d_call: TRBD2
v_call: TRBV28
j_call: TRBJ2-1
clone_size: few
cdr3_nt: TGTGCCAGCAGTTTGGTCCTAGCGGCGAGAGAGCAGTTCTTC
cdr3_aa: CASSLVLAAREQFF